This TCR beta chain was recorded in a study of T cell changes during pregnancy in multiple sclerosis. Only in-frame clones appear in the TCRdb table, and some are missing; sequencing was by immunoSEQ multiplex PCR. The table records roughly 40,000 clones, about 90% of them present only once. V lost 5 bases to trimming and J lost 2 bases; unmatched junction nucleotides: 8. This CDR3 has 16 residues. The germline V gene encodes CDR1 SGHTA and CDR2 FQGNSA. The sample in question was CD4+ T cells from peripheral blood mononuclear cells, obtained after pregnancy. This sequence joins TRBV7-2 and TRBJ2-1; 8 bases fit TRBD1. The sequence was collected from a female donor in good health, enrolled as a control in a pregnancy study. Here the CDR3 DNA reads TGTGCCAGCAGCCCCAGGACAGGGCTTACCTACAATGAGCAGTTCTTC. It is translated as CASSPRTGLTYNEQFF.